This TCR beta chain was recorded in a study of cytomegalovirus exposure and HLA in healthy donors. Study-wide results and limits: In a later analysis, V- and J-gene trimming of beta chains associated with a DCLRE1C missense variant, replicated independently. Many donors carried some public TCRs, although rarity characterized most TCR sequences. According to an earlier analysis, most TCR beta V segments yielded productive rearrangements about 87% or about 30% of the time.

V was clipped by 5 bases and J by 7 bases, with 15 bases between them. CDR1 MNHEY and CDR2 SMNVEV come from the germline V gene (reference sequence). This CDR3 contains 13 residues. Notes on this clone: Its matching antigen is unknown.

Donors consisted of healthy bone marrow donors. 60 Vbeta and 13 Jbeta primers were used in PCR. Libraries were prepared by immunoSEQ multiplex PCR; TCRdb keeps only in-frame clonotypes and omits some of them. Its table records about 210,000 clones. The V gene is TRBV27, the J gene TRBJ2-7; D unresolved. This TCR was sampled from a woman in her 30s in good health and CMV-seropositive. Sequencing was performed on PBMCs. CDR3 amino acids: CASSTEAHNEQYF. The CDR3 region has the DNA TGTGCCAGCAGTACCGAGGCCCATAATGAGCAGTACTTC.